Listed here are 9 T cell receptor beta chains from one sample, sequenced in a study of cytotoxic CD8 clonotypes in ibrutinib-treated CLL. Clones were read by immunoSEQ multiplex PCR, and TCRdb kept only the in-frame ones, dropping some. The table shows approximately 60,000 clones, with 50% to 60% occurring only once. The sequencing here drew on PBMCs, taken at disease progression, from a patient treated with ibrutinib. These receptors were collected from a human donor with chronic lymphocytic leukemia.

This clone was seen a handful of times. The rearrangement joins TRBV30 to TRBJ1-2; no firm D call. Germline CDR1 GTSNPN, CDR2 SVGIG (reference sequence). The CDR3 length is 14 residues. Trimming shortened V by 0 bases and J by 7 bases, and 15 bases separated the two germline ends. This chain's CDR3 is CAWSVMSETSGYTF. The CDR3 DNA follows: TGTGCCTGGAGTGTAATGAGCGAGACAAGTGGCTACACCTTC.

This clone was detected only a few times. V is TRBV5-1 and J is TRBJ2-3, with D maybe TRBD2 (5 bases). The CDR3 runs to 15 residues. Germline V gene lookup returns CDR1 SGHRS and CDR2 YFSETQ. V was shortened by 3 bases and J by 6 bases, with 17 bases between the two germline ends. The CDR3 region is CASSSSLTSIDTQYF. The CDR3 nucleotides read TGCGCCAGCAGCTCCTCTCTAACTAGTATCGATACGCAGTATTTT.

The chain links TRBV18 to TRBJ1-2; no reliable D call. Trimming shortened V by 4 bases and J by 6 bases, and 18 bases separated the two germline ends. In germline, CDR1 is KGHSH, CDR2 LQKENI. CDR3 length: 15 residues. The CDR3 spells CASSLHRKDYNGYTF. In nucleotides, the CDR3 is TGTGCCAGCTCACTCCACCGAAAGGATTACAATGGCTACACCTTC.

Only a few counts were recorded for this clone. V is TRBV28 and J is TRBJ1-2; tentatively, D is TRBD1 (6 bases). CDR1 MDHEN and CDR2 SYDVKM come from the germline V gene. The CDR3 runs 17 residues. V gave up 2 bases and J gave up 5 bases, with 21 bases separating them. The CDR3 spells CASSLSQHRALWYGYTF. The CDR3, as DNA: TGTGCCAGCAGTTTAAGCCAACACAGGGCTTTATGGTATGGCTACACCTTC.

The table lists this clone with a count of one. The chain's CDR3 is CASSLTFSYEQYF. The CDR3 nucleotides read TGTGCCAGCAGTCTAACGTTCTCCTACGAGCAGTACTTC. The chain employs TRBV25-1 and TRBJ2-7; D is undetermined. Germline lookup yields CDR1 MGHDK and CDR2 SYGVNS. The CDR3 contains 13 residues. The V end lost 5 bases, the J end lost 0 bases, and 8 bases lay between the germline ends.

This clone was seen more than once but under ten times. This rearrangement joins TRBV7-6 to TRBJ2-7, with D unresolved. Trimming took off 5 bases at V and 4 bases at J, with 6 bases between the two ends. Germline loops: CDR1 SGHVS, CDR2 FNYEAQ. The CDR3 is 11 amino acids. The CDR3 DNA follows: TGTGCCAGCAGCGTAGGGTACGAGCAGTACTTC. This encodes CASSVGYEQYF.

The table lists this clone with a few counts. The chain carries TRBV5-8 and TRBJ1-4, with TRBD1 matching over 7 bases. V was clipped by 5 bases and J by 0 bases; unmatched bases: 7. Germline values: CDR1 SGHTS, CDR2 YDEGEE. The CDR3 contains 16 residues. This CDR3 is CASSYGQAATNEKLFF. Written as DNA, the CDR3 is TGTGCCAGCAGTTATGGACAGGCGGCAACTAATGAAAAACTGTTTTTT.

This rearrangement joins TRBV19 to TRBJ1-6, with TRBD1 matching over 9 bases. Germline-derived CDR1 and CDR2 are LNHDA and SQIVND (reference sequence). The CDR3 runs to 14 residues. Losses at the gene ends were 6 bases for V and 7 bases for J; bases not matched to a gene: 4. The CDR3 region has the DNA TGTGCCAGTAGGACCGGGACAGGGAATTCACCCCTCCACTTT. This translates into CASRTGTGNSPLHF.

The V call is TRBV11-2, the J call TRBJ2-5; D ambiguous. The CDR3 spans 11 residues. V gave up 8 bases and J gave up 4 bases, with 8 bases separating them. CDR1 is SGHAT, CDR2 FQNNGV, per germline. The CDR3 DNA reads as TGTGCCAGCCGACTCGGAGAGACCCAGTACTTC. Encoded protein: CASRLGETQYF. Combining the CDR3 with reference TRBV11-2 and TRBJ2-5 gives the whole variable domain EAGVAQSPRYKIIEKRQSVAFWCNPISGHATLYWYQQILGQGPKLLIQFQNNGVVDDSQLPKDRFSAERLKGVDSTLKIQPAKLEDSAVYLCASRLGETQYFGPGTRLLVL.